Sequencing of this T cell receptor beta chain was carried out in a study of blood T cell repertoires in COVID-19. In the study overall: Samples came from the United States, Italy and Spain, spanning acute and convalescent COVID-19.

Original handling: Amplification from reference gene primers served as the basis for estimated nucleated cell counts. The method was immunoSEQ multiplex PCR; TCRdb's version includes in-frame clones alone and lacks a portion of them. The DNA was the basis for D and trimming; V, J and clone size are from that table. Of around 120,000 clones detected, over 65% appear once; the ten largest clones hold 2% to 2.5%. V lost 6 bases and J 0 bases, leaving 14 bases between the germline ends. Germline V gene data show CDR1 as LNHDA and CDR2 as SQIVND (reference sequence). This CDR3 has 15 amino acids. This rearrangement joins TRBV19 to TRBJ1-2, with a possible D match to TRBD1 (6 bases). The sequenced sample was peripheral blood. This sequence originates from a man under 40 with acute or convalescent COVID-19. The CDR3 sequence is CASSPSGGTNYGYTF. CDR3 sequence (DNA): TGTGCCAGTAGCCCATCGGGGGGCACTAACTATGGCTACACCTTC. The full variable domain, in which reference TRBV19 and TRBJ1-2 provide the parts outside the CDR3, is DGGITQSPKYLFRKEGQNVTLSCEQNLNHDAMYWYRQDPGQGLRLIYYSQIVNDFQKGDIAEGYSVSREKKESFPLTVTSAQKNPTAFYLCASSPSGGTNYGYTFGSGTRLTVV.